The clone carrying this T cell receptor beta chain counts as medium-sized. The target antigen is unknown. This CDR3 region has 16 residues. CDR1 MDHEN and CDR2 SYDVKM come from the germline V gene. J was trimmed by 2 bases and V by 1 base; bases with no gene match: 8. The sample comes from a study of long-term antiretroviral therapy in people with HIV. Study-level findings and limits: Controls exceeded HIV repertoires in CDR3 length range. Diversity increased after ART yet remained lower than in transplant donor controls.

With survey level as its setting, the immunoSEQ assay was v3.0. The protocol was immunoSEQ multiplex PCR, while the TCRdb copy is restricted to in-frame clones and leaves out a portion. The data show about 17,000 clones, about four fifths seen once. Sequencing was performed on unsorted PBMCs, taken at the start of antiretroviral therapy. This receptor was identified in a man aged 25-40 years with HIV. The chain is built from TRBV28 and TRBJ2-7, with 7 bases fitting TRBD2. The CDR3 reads CASSLSVAGDPYEQYF. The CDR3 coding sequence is TGTGCCAGCAGTTTATCGGTGGCGGGAGACCCCTACGAGCAGTACTTC.